Below are 30 T cell receptor beta chains sequenced from a single sample in a study of OX40 agonist ivuxolimab in advanced cancers. Measured with immunoSEQ multiplex PCR; TCRdb has only the in-frame clones, and not every one. Of 17,000 or so clones in the sample, about 82% were seen once. This specimen consisted of CD4+ or CD8+ T cells sorted from blood, obtained in a trial of the OX40 agonist ivuxolimab. The source of these receptors is an adult with an advanced solid tumor such as melanoma, head and neck, liver or kidney cancer.

The chain recombines TRBV27 with TRBJ1-1; D is uncertain. The CDR3 sequence is 11 residues long. The V gene lost 7 bases and the J gene lost 4 bases, with 7 bases spanning the gap. Germline V lookup: CDR1 MNHEY, CDR2 SMNVEV (reference sequence). The CDR3 is CASISGTEAFF. CDR3 nucleotide sequence: TGTGCCAGCATTTCGGGCACTGAAGCTTTCTTT.

The chain carries TRBV5-6 and TRBJ2-1; 8 bases align to TRBD1. V shed 2 bases, J shed 9 bases, and the junction held 7 bases outside the gene matches. Germline V gene sequence: CDR1 SGHDT, CDR2 YYEEEE. The CDR3 runs 14 residues. CDR3: CASSLRRGPGEQFF. The CDR3 bases are TGTGCCAGCAGCTTACGCAGGGGGCCCGGTGAGCAGTTCTTC.

This chain links TRBV10-1 with TRBJ1-1; the D gene is possibly TRBD1 (5 bases). The V end lost 5 bases, the J end lost 3 bases, and 13 bases lay between the germline ends. CDR3 length equals 14 residues. CDR1 is WNHNN and CDR2 is SYGVQD in the germline V gene (reference sequence). The CDR3 spells CASSRGLGHTEAFF. The CDR3 nucleotides read TGCGCCAGCAGTCGGGGCCTCGGGCACACTGAAGCTTTCTTT.

The rearrangement links TRBV4-3 to TRBJ2-7; 8 nucleotides agree with TRBD1. Germline CDR1 reads LGHNA; CDR2 reads YSLEER. V shed 1 base, J shed 5 bases, and the junction held 4 bases outside the gene matches. The CDR3 extends over 14 amino acids. The CDR3 DNA reads as TGCGCCAGCAGCCAAGGGACAGGGCCCCACGAGCAGTACTTC. Translating it yields CASSQGTGPHEQYF.

V and J are TRBV11-3 and TRBJ2-1, with no clear D. The germline CDR1 and CDR2 sequences are SGHNT and YENEEA. This CDR3 is 14 amino acids long. V was shortened by 1 base and J by 4 bases, with 8 bases between the two germline ends. The CDR3 reads CASSLGSVYNEQFF. The CDR3 nucleotides are TGTGCCAGCAGCTTAGGTAGTGTGTACAATGAGCAGTTCTTC.

CDR3 loop: CASSTGTGFHEQYF. Written as DNA, the CDR3 is TGTGCCAGCAGTACCGGGACAGGGTTCCACGAGCAGTACTTC. V usage is TRBV9 and J usage is TRBJ2-7, with 9 bases aligning to TRBD1. V lost 5 bases, J lost 5 bases, and 8 bases stayed unmatched. The CDR3 is 14 residues long. Germline V gene data show CDR1 as SGDLS and CDR2 as YYNGEE. The full variable domain, rest sourced from reference TRBV9 and TRBJ2-7, is DSGVTQTPKHLITATGQRVTLRCSPRSGDLSVYWYQQSLDQGLQFLIQYYNGEERAKGNILERFSAQQFPDLHSELNLSSLELGDSALYFCASSTGTGFHEQYFGPGTRLTVT.

This sequence joins TRBV4-1 and TRBJ2-7; TRBD2 matches 11 bases. The junction had 2 bases not matched to a gene; V was cut back by 0 bases and J by 4 bases. The CDR3 consists of 15 residues. Germline lookup yields CDR1 MGHRA and CDR2 YSYEKL. CDR3 nucleotides: TGCGCCAGCAGCCAAGATGGGACTAGCGGTTACGAGCAGTACTTC. Its translation is CASSQDGTSGYEQYF.

The chain couples TRBV10-3 to TRBJ1-2; TRBD1 is a possible D gene (5 bases). Trimming cost V 0 bases and J 4 bases, with 12 bases left between them. The CDR3 has 15 residues. Germline CDR1 is ENHRY and CDR2 is SYGVKD. This chain's CDR3 is CAISESMTEVYGYTF. In DNA, the CDR3 is TGTGCCATCAGTGAGTCTATGACAGAAGTCTATGGCTACACCTTC.

V and J are TRBV27 and TRBJ1-2; D might be TRBD1 (5 bases). CDR1 is MNHEY and CDR2 is SMNVEV in the germline V gene (reference sequence). Trimming left V 3 bases short and J 8 bases short, with 13 bases between. The CDR3 is 13 residues long. The CDR3 DNA sequence: TGTGCCAGCAGTTTTGGCAGGGAGAAGGGCTACACCTTC. Amino acid sequence: CASSFGREKGYTF.

The chain joins TRBV4-1 to TRBJ1-2, with 8 bases lining up with TRBD1. The length of the CDR3 is 18 residues. V shed 4 bases and J 4 bases; nucleotides not matched to a gene: 17. CDR1 and CDR2 from the germline V gene are MGHRA and YSYEKL. This CDR3 reads CASSPAVGAGGVTYGYTF. CDR3 coding DNA: TGCGCCAGCAGCCCCGCGGTAGGGGCAGGGGGCGTTACCTATGGCTACACCTTC.

The CDR3 sequence is CASSSEASLASGNTIYF. The DNA for the CDR3 is TGTGCCAGCAGCTCAGAGGCGAGCCTCGCATCTGGAAACACCATATATTTT. This sequence joins TRBV4-2 and TRBJ1-3; unclear D gene. V lost 5 bases, J lost 1 base, and 18 bases lay in between. CDR3 length equals 17 residues. Germline V gene lookup returns CDR1 LGHNA and CDR2 YNFKEQ.

The rearrangement joins TRBV6-4 to TRBJ2-3, with 10 bases that match TRBD2. Losses at the gene ends were 5 bases for V and 0 bases for J; bases not matched to a gene: 5. This CDR3 is 16 amino acids long. Germline CDR1 reads MRHNA; CDR2 reads SNTAGT. The CDR3 nucleotides are TGTGCCAGCAGTCCCCTAGCGGGGGAAAGCACAGATACGCAGTATTTT. It specifies CASSPLAGESTDTQYF.

The chain recombines TRBV5-1 with TRBJ1-3; D may be TRBD1 (5 bases). The CDR3 loop spans 16 amino acids. The V gene's germline CDR1 is SGHRS and CDR2 YFSETQ. The V end was cut by 4 bases, the J end by 0 bases, with 14 bases between. CDR3 protein: CASSVGPLSSGNTIYF. The CDR3 region has the DNA TGCGCCAGCAGCGTGGGACCGCTGAGCTCTGGAAACACCATATATTTT.

This clone was seen only a few times. The V call is TRBV11-2, the J call TRBJ2-7, with TRBD1 matching 7 bases. V was clipped by 4 bases and J by 4 bases; unmatched bases: 10. The CDR3 length is 15 residues. Looked up from germline, CDR1 is SGHAT and CDR2 is FQNNGV. CDR3 bases: TGTGCCAGCAGCTCCCCCCCGGACAGGCTTTACGAGCAGTACTTC. Protein product: CASSSPPDRLYEQYF.

The chain links TRBV14 to TRBJ1-4, with TRBD1 as a possible D gene (5 bases). The CDR3 runs 16 residues. Germline V gene data show CDR1 as SGHDN and CDR2 as FVKESK. Trimming shortened V by 3 bases and J by 2 bases, and 13 bases separated the two germline ends. CDR3 sequence (DNA): TGTGCCAGCAGCCAGTTCGTTGGGGGGACTAATGAAAAACTGTTTTTT. It translates to CASSQFVGGTNEKLFF.

The chain is built from TRBV10-2 and TRBJ1-1; no reliable D call. Germline CDR1 reads WSHSY; CDR2 reads SAAADI. The CDR3 covers 12 residues. Trimming left V 2 bases short and J 4 bases short, with 5 bases between. Here the CDR3 DNA reads TGCGCCAGCAGTGAGCCGGGCACTGAAGCTTTCTTT. This encodes CASSEPGTEAFF.

The chain employs TRBV5-6 and TRBJ1-5; perhaps TRBD1 as D (5 bases). Germline CDR1 and CDR2: SGHDT and YYEEEE. The CDR3 totals 17 residues. V gave up 2 bases and J gave up 0 bases, with 15 bases separating them. The CDR3 DNA follows: TGTGCCAGCAGCTTATTCCGGGACGTCTATAGCAATCAGCCCCAGCATTTT. This encodes CASSLFRDVYSNQPQHF.

The genes are TRBV6-4 and TRBJ2-1, with D possibly matching TRBD2 (5 bases). In germline, CDR1 is MRHNA, CDR2 SNTAGT. The CDR3 runs 14 residues. V was cut by 5 bases and J by 2 bases, with 10 bases left in between. Here the CDR3 DNA reads TGTGCCAGCAGTCCCCGGCGGGCCTACAATGAGCAGTTCTTC. It codes for CASSPRRAYNEQFF.

In nucleotides, the CDR3 is TGTGCCAGCAGCTTATCCCACGAGCAGTACTTC. It translates to CASSLSHEQYF. The chain combines TRBV7-9 with TRBJ2-7; D is ambiguous. CDR1 is SEHNR and CDR2 is FQNEAQ in the germline V gene (reference sequence). This CDR3 is 11 amino acids long. The V end was cut by 2 bases, the J end by 5 bases, with 4 bases between.

The CDR3 DNA reads as TGTGCCAGCAGCTCCGGGGGTTACACTGAAGCTTTCTTT. As protein: CASSSGGYTEAFF. This chain joins TRBV7-3 and TRBJ1-1; D might be TRBD1 (5 bases). The germline V and J ends were trimmed by 4 bases and 3 bases, with 9 bases remaining between them. The germline V gene encodes CDR1 SGHTA and CDR2 FQGTGA. This CDR3 spans 13 amino acids.

V gene TRBV5-1 combines with J gene TRBJ2-1; D tentatively fits TRBD1 or TRBD2 (5 bases each). Trimming stripped 2 bases from V and 0 bases from J, with 9 bases between. The germline V gene has CDR1 SGHRS and CDR2 YFSETQ. The CDR3 is 15 residues long. CDR3 region: CASSFRGGSYNEQFF. The CDR3 region has the DNA TGCGCCAGCAGCTTCCGGGGCGGCTCCTACAATGAGCAGTTCTTC.

J is TRBJ2-5 and V is TRBV10-2; 10 bases are shared with TRBD1. CDR1 and CDR2 from the germline V gene are WSHSY and SAAADI. The CDR3 contains 15 residues. V gave up 6 bases and J gave up 5 bases; unmatched junction bases: 9. The CDR3 loop is CASSVPGQGTETQYF. CDR3 DNA: TGCGCCAGCAGCGTCCCGGGACAGGGGACGGAGACCCAGTACTTC.

In this sample, this clone turned up once. This chain uses TRBV4-1 with TRBJ2-1; weak D call: TRBD2 (6 bases). V lost 4 bases and J 0 bases, leaving 16 bases between the germline ends. Germline V gene sequence: CDR1 MGHRA, CDR2 YSYEKL. The CDR3 is 17 amino acids. CDR3 nucleotides: TGCGCCAGCAGCCGCGGGGTAGCGGATAGCTCCTACAATGAGCAGTTCTTC. Translating gives CASSRGVADSSYNEQFF.

The chain is built from TRBV7-2 and TRBJ1-1; TRBD1 agrees at 8 bases. Germline V gives CDR1 SGHTA, CDR2 FQGNSA. The ends lost 3 bases at V and 1 base at J; junction bases unmatched: 1. CDR3 length: 14 amino acids. Here the CDR3 reads CASSFRGQNTEAFF. Here the CDR3 DNA reads TGTGCCAGCAGCTTCAGGGGGCAGAACACTGAAGCTTTCTTT.

This chain connects TRBV5-1 to TRBJ2-3, with D tentatively TRBD1 or TRBD2 (5 bases each). The CDR3 totals 17 residues. Germline V gene data show CDR1 as SGHRS and CDR2 as YFSETQ. Trimming stripped 5 bases from V and 2 bases from J, with 21 bases between. CDR3 nucleotide sequence: TGCGCCAGCAGGGGACCGCCCGTAGACAGCTACACAGATACGCAGTATTTT. Residues: CASRGPPVDSYTDTQYF.

V is TRBV13 and J is TRBJ2-5; D may be TRBD1 (5 bases). Germline V gene sequence: CDR1 PRHDT, CDR2 FYEKMQ (reference sequence). The V and J ends lost 5 bases and 1 base respectively, with 11 bases between them. The CDR3 contains 14 residues. This CDR3 reads CASSSNGAQETQYF. The CDR3 bases are TGTGCCAGCAGCAGTAATGGGGCCCAAGAGACCCAGTACTTC.

The gene calls are TRBV29-1 and TRBJ2-1; 15 nucleotides match TRBD2. CDR3 length equals 17 residues. The germline gives CDR1 SQVTM, CDR2 ANQGSEA. Germline trimming cut 8 bases from V and 0 bases from J; bases unmatched to any gene: 8. The CDR3 here is CSPLGLAGGSSYNEQFF. The CDR3 DNA reads as TGCAGCCCTCTCGGACTAGCGGGGGGGTCCTCCTACAATGAGCAGTTCTTC.

The CDR3 loop is CASSPIGGDTQYF. In nucleotides, the CDR3 is TGCGCCAGCAGCCCCATCGGAGGAGATACGCAGTATTTT. The V call is TRBV4-1, the J call TRBJ2-3; perhaps TRBD2 as D (5 bases). The V end lost 4 bases, the J end lost 5 bases, and 10 bases lay between the germline ends. Germline V gene data show CDR1 as MGHRA and CDR2 as YSYEKL. The CDR3 has 13 residues.

The chain employs TRBV7-9 and TRBJ2-3; the match to TRBD2 covers 10 bases. After removal of 5 bases from V and 9 bases from J, the junction contained 8 bases not matched to a gene. Germline CDR1 is SEHNR and CDR2 is FQNEAQ (reference sequence). The CDR3 is 14 residues long. CDR3 sequence reads: CASSPLAGDETQYF. The CDR3 region has the DNA TGTGCCAGCAGCCCCCTAGCGGGAGACGAGACGCAGTATTTT.

The J gene is TRBJ1-2, the V gene TRBV12-5, with 8 positions matching TRBD1. V lost 6 bases to trimming and J lost 2 bases; unmatched junction nucleotides: 5. The length of the CDR3 is 14 residues. Germline loops: CDR1 LGHNT, CDR2 FRNRAP. CDR3: CASGSGGGNYGYTF. The DNA for the CDR3 is TGTGCTAGTGGCTCAGGGGGCGGGAACTATGGCTACACCTTC.